Sequencing of this T cell receptor (beta chain) was carried out in a study of tumor T cells in aggressive B-cell lymphoma. This table comes from immunoSEQ multiplex PCR, and its TCRdb copy is limited to in-frame clones, with some not included. In the table there are about 6,000 clones, around three quarters of which are singletons. The CDR3 covers 13 residues. Losses at the gene ends were 4 bases for V and 0 bases for J; bases not matched to a gene: 0. Germline CDR1 and CDR2: SQVTM and ANQGSEA. The clonotype was recovered from an adult with diffuse large B cell lymphoma. J is TRBJ1-5 and V is TRBV29-1; 7 bases map to TRBD1. The specimen was tumor tissue. In nucleotides, the CDR3 is TGCAGCGTTGGACAGGGTAGCAATCAGCCCCAGCATTTT. It codes for CSVGQGSNQPQHF.